This T cell receptor beta chain appears in the sequencing data of a study of blood T cell repertoires in COVID-19. Study context: The United States, Italy and Spain supplied acute and convalescent COVID-19 samples. PBMCs, B-cell-depleted T cells, or T cells were the source of the cDNA or gDNA that made up the material.

This CDR3 spans 16 amino acids. The V and J ends lost 4 bases and 2 bases respectively, with 16 bases between them. CDR1 is SGHRS and CDR2 is YFSETQ in the germline V gene. Details on this clone: This CDR3 is also generated by other DNA sequences in the sample.

In the study's own analysis: Amplification with reference gene primers provided the estimates of nucleated cell counts. The data were produced by immunoSEQ multiplex PCR, yet TCRdb's version contains in-frame clones alone and is incomplete. For V, J and clone size, that table is used; D and trimming come from the DNA. The data show about 220,000 clones, about 80% seen once. Sequencing was carried out using peripheral blood. The chain carries TRBV5-1 and TRBJ1-5, with D possibly being TRBD1 (6 bases). This sequence originates from a woman younger than 45 who had recovered from COVID-19. CDR3 DNA: TGCGCCAGCAGCCCAGGTGTTGGGGGCGGCAATCAGCCCCAGCATTTT. Encoded protein: CASSPGVGGGNQPQHF.